Listed here are 12 T cell receptor beta chains from one sample, sequenced in a study of CD8+CD57+ T cells in acquired aplastic anemia. Genomic DNA acted as the template from which TCR beta VDJ combination and CDR3 sequence profiling were carried out. TCRdb analysed the reads with MiXCR anew, one entry per CDR3 protein. The sample lists about 98,000 distinct CDR3 sequences; about 67% were seen once. Those patients picked for sequencing had displayed CD8+CD57+ cell expansion on flow cytometry. Sequencing input: sorted CD4+, CD8+, or CD8+CD57+ T cells (not recorded which) from PBMCs. The receptors shown here come from a human donor with aplastic anemia.

This clonotype was picked up a small number of times. The rearrangement joins TRBV10-3 to TRBJ1-2; D remains unclear. The CDR3 runs 13 residues. V was trimmed by 0 bases and J by 4 bases, leaving 6 bases between them. In germline, CDR1 is ENHRY, CDR2 SYGVKD. CDR3 in amino acids: CAISESGSYGYTF. In DNA form, the CDR3 reads TGTGCCATCAGTGAGTCGGGCAGCTATGGCTACACCTTC.

This clonotype has more than one count but fewer than ten. The J gene is TRBJ2-3, the V gene TRBV7-2; D is undetermined. The CDR3 is 14 residues long. With 5 bases removed from V and 1 base from J, the gap between germline ends came to 10 bases. Looked up from germline, CDR1 is SGHTA and CDR2 is FQGNSA. The CDR3: CASSPPPGTDTQYF. For the CDR3, the DNA is TGTGCCAGCAGCCCCCCTCCGGGCACAGATACGCAGTATTTT. Combining the CDR3 with reference TRBV7-2 and TRBJ2-3 gives the whole variable domain GAGVSQSPSNKVTEKGKDVELRCDPISGHTALYWYRQSLGQGLEFLIYFQGNSAPDKSGLPSDRFSAERTGGSVSTLTIQRTQQEDSAVYLCASSPPPGTDTQYFGPGTRLTVL.

The chain carries TRBV9 and TRBJ2-7; the match to TRBD1 covers 11 bases. V lost 0 bases, J lost 2 bases, and 1 base stayed unmatched. This CDR3 has 15 residues. Germline V gene sequence: CDR1 SGDLS, CDR2 YYNGEE. CDR3: CASSVGGQGAYEQYF. In nucleotides, the CDR3 is TGTGCCAGCAGCGTAGGGGGACAGGGGGCCTACGAGCAGTACTTC.

The chain recombines TRBV29-1 with TRBJ1-2; 9 bases are a match to TRBD1. The germline V gene has CDR1 SQVTM and CDR2 ANQGSEA. CDR3 length equals 12 residues. V was pared by 6 bases and J by 3 bases, with 2 bases of the junction left unmatched. CDR3 protein: CSVTGGDYGYTF. The DNA for the CDR3 is TGCAGCGTCACAGGGGGCGACTATGGCTACACCTTC. The variable domain in full, completed from reference TRBV29-1 and TRBJ1-2, reads SAVISQKPSRDICQRGTSLTIQCQVDSQVTMMFWYRQQPGQSLTLIATANQGSEATYESGFVIDKFPISRPNLTFSTLTVSNMSPEDSSIYLCSVTGGDYGYTFGSGTRLTVV.

This chain links TRBV29-1 with TRBJ1-1, with 9 bases aligning to TRBD1. The V gene's germline CDR1 is SQVTM and CDR2 ANQGSEA. V lost 3 bases to trimming and J lost 6 bases; unmatched junction nucleotides: 5. This CDR3 is 13 amino acids long. The CDR3 loop reads CSVDPRQGAEAFF. Written as DNA, the CDR3 is TGCAGCGTTGACCCCAGACAGGGGGCTGAAGCTTTCTTT.

The rearrangement links TRBV7-2 to TRBJ2-1; D not resolved. The germline gives CDR1 SGHTA, CDR2 FQGNSA. This CDR3 is 13 amino acids long. V gave up 2 bases and J gave up 7 bases, with 9 bases separating them. DNA of the CDR3: TGTGCCAGCAGCTTATGGGCCAGGAATGAGCAGTTCTTC. Residues: CASSLWARNEQFF.

At least ten counts were recorded for this clonotype. The chain uses TRBV16 and TRBJ2-1; 8 nucleotides match TRBD2. CDR3 size: 16 residues. The V and J ends lost 0 bases and 2 bases, in that order; junction bases with no gene match: 3. Germline V gene sequence: CDR1 KGHSY, CDR2 FQNENV. In nucleotides, the CDR3 is TGTGCCAGCAGCCAATCTGGCGGGGGGACCTACAATGAGCAGTTCTTC. Protein product: CASSQSGGGTYNEQFF.

V usage is TRBV11-2 and J usage is TRBJ2-3; tentative D call: TRBD2 (6 bases). The CDR3 runs to 16 residues. V gave up 0 bases and J gave up 5 bases, with 15 bases separating them. CDR1 SGHAT and CDR2 FQNNGV come from the germline V gene. As DNA, the CDR3 is TGTGCCAGCAGCTTAGAATTGCGGGAACGTCGAGATACGCAGTATTTT. It translates to CASSLELRERRDTQYF. The full variable domain, in which reference TRBV11-2 and TRBJ2-3 provide the parts outside the CDR3, is EAGVAQSPRYKIIEKRQSVAFWCNPISGHATLYWYQQILGQGPKLLIQFQNNGVVDDSQLPKDRFSAERLKGVDSTLKIQPAKLEDSAVYLCASSLELRERRDTQYFGPGTRLTVL.

This clonotype was detected only a few times. The V call is TRBV29-1, the J call TRBJ1-2; TRBD1 agrees at 9 bases. V lost 2 bases and J lost 4; bases outside the gene matches: 5. The germline CDR1 and CDR2 sequences are SQVTM and ANQGSEA. CDR3 size: 14 residues. CDR3 nucleotides: TGCAGCGTTGAAAAAGGGACAGGGACCTATGGCTACACCTTC. Translation gives CSVEKGTGTYGYTF.

The chain joins TRBV19 to TRBJ1-1; D uncertain. V was shortened by 0 bases and J by 3 bases, with 11 bases between the two germline ends. The CDR3 loop spans 15 amino acids. The germline CDR1 and CDR2 sequences are LNHDA and SQIVND (reference sequence). The CDR3 DNA is TGTGCCAGTAGTATAGAAAGGGAAGTGGACACTGAAGCTTTCTTT. It specifies CASSIEREVDTEAFF.

This clonotype was detected many times. The J gene is TRBJ2-1, the V gene TRBV4-2, with a tentative D call TRBD1 (6 bases). This CDR3 is built from 16 residues. The V and J ends lost 6 bases and 0 bases respectively, with 15 bases between them. Germline V gene lookup returns CDR1 LGHNA and CDR2 YNFKEQ. The CDR3 protein is CASSGTTDPSYNEQFF. The CDR3 DNA reads TGTGCCAGCAGTGGGACAACTGACCCCTCCTACAATGAGCAGTTCTTC.

V usage is TRBV7-2 and J usage is TRBJ2-7; TRBD1 matches 8 bases. This CDR3 contains 13 residues. Germline V gene data show CDR1 as SGHTA and CDR2 as FQGNSA. With 5 bases clipped from V and 2 bases from J, the junction kept 2 bases outside the gene matches. The DNA of the CDR3 is TGTGCCAGCAGCACGACAGGGGCCTACGAGCAGTACTTC. It encodes CASSTTGAYEQYF. Looking up the rest from reference TRBV7-2 and TRBJ2-7 gives the full variable domain: GAGVSQSPSNKVTEKGKDVELRCDPISGHTALYWYRQSLGQGLEFLIYFQGNSAPDKSGLPSDRFSAERTGGSVSTLTIQRTQQEDSAVYLCASSTTGAYEQYFGPGTRLTVT.